This TCR beta chain derives from a study of blood T cells in healthy people across ages. This clonotype was seen repeatedly, ten times or more. The target antigen is unknown. With V trimmed by 2 bases and J by 0 bases, 0 bases remained unmatched. The CDR3 is 14 residues long. Germline CDR1 and CDR2: DFQATT and SNEGSKA (reference sequence). Researchers collected 9 to 10 milliliters of peripheral blood from every single donor. Study-wide points: Estimates drawn from one million T cells were deemed to understate diversity.

Primed by a sample-barcoded 5' primer and a J-beta primer mix, a second PCR proceeded for 7 to 11 cycles. Each CDR3 protein is one row after TCRdb ran MiXCR on the 5' RACE reads. The sample consists of about 1,800,000 distinct CDR3 sequences, roughly 30% of them appearing once. This clonotype was sampled from a woman aged 25 to 39 in good health. The chain carries TRBV20-1 and TRBJ2-4, with 8 bases that match TRBD2. Material: blood. The CDR3 here is CSARLAGAKNIQYF. The CDR3 DNA reads TGCAGTGCTAGACTAGCGGGAGCCAAAAACATTCAGTACTTC.